This T cell receptor beta chain stems from a study of shared clonotypes between healthy human individuals. TCRdb's copy holds only in-frame clones and misses some; the assay was immunoSEQ multiplex PCR. The sample has 2.5 million or so clones; more than 90% are singletons. Memory CD4+ cells were the fraction left after CD45RA+ naive selection. The TCR comes from a man aged 18 to 30 in good health. Sequenced material: naive CD4+ T cells sorted from blood. Subset here: CD45RA+ positively selected.

The CDR3 region is CASSTTVAASYNEQFF. For the CDR3, the DNA is TGTGCCAGCAGCACGACAGTAGCGGCCTCCTACAATGAGCAGTTCTTC. V and J are TRBV7-2 and TRBJ2-1; D might be TRBD2 (6 bases). Germline V gene sequence: CDR1 SGHTA, CDR2 FQGNSA. Trimming took 5 bases from V and 0 from J, leaving 14 bases between them. The length of the CDR3 is 16 residues.